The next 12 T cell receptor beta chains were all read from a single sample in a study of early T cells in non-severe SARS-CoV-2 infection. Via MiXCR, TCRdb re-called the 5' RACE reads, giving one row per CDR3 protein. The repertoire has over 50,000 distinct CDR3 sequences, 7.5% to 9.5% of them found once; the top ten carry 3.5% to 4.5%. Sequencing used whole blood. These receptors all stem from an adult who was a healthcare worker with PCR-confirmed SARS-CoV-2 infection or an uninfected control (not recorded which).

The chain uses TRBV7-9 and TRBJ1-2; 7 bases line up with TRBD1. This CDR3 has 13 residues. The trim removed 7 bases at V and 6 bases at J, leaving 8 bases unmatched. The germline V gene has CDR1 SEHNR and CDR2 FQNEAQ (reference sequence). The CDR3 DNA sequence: TGTGCCAGCAACCCCGACAGGGAAGATGGCTACACCTTC. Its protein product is CASNPDREDGYTF.

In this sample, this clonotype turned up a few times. The CDR3 reads CASSIRLGYEQYF. CDR3 DNA: TGTGCCAGCAGTATCAGGTTGGGGTACGAGCAGTACTTC. This chain connects TRBV12-3 or TRBV12-4 to TRBJ2-7, with D hard to call. The CDR3 runs 13 residues. V lost 5 bases to trimming and J lost 4 bases, with 12 bases between them.

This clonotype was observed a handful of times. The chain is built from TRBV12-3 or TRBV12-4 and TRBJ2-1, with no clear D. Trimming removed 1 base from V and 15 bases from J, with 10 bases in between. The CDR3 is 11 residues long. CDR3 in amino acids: CASSLGTQLFF. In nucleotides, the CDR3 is TGTGCCAGCAGTTTAGGGACCCAGCTGTTCTTC.

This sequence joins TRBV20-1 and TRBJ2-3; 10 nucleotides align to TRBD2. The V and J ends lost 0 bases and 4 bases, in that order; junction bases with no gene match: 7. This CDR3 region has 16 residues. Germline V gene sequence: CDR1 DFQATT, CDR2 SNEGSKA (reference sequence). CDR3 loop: CSARDPLAGGPDTQYF. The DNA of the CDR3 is TGCAGTGCTAGAGACCCCTTAGCGGGAGGACCAGATACGCAGTATTTT.

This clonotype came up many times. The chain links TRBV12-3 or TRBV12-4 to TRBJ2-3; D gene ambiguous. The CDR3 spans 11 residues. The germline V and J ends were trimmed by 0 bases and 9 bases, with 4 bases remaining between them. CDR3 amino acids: CASSLAGTQYF. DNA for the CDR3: TGTGCCAGCAGTTTAGCGGGGACGCAGTATTTT.

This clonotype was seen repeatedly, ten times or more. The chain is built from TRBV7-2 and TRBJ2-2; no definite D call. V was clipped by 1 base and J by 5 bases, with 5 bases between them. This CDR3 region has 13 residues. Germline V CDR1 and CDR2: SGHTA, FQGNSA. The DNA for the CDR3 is TGTGCCAGCAGCTTAGTCACTACCGGGGAGCTGTTTTTT. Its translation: CASSLVTTGELFF.

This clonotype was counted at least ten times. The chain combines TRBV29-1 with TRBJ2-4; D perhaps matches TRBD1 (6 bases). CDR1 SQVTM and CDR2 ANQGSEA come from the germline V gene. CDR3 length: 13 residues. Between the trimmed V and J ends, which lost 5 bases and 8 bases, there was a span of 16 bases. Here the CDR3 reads CSVWLRTVDIQYF. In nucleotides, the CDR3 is TGCAGCGTTTGGCTTCGGACAGTTGACATTCAGTACTTC. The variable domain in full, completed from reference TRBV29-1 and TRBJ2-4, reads SAVISQKPSRDICQRGTSLTIQCQVDSQVTMMFWYRQQPGQSLTLIATANQGSEATYESGFVIDKFPISRPNLTFSTLTVSNMSPEDSSIYLCSVWLRTVDIQYFGAGTRLSVL.

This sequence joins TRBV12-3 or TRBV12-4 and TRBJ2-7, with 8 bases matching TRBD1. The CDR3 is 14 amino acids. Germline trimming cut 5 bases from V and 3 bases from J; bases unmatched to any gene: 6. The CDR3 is CASSPRTGNYEQYF. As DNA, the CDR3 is TGTGCCAGCAGTCCGCGGACAGGGAACTACGAGCAGTACTTC.

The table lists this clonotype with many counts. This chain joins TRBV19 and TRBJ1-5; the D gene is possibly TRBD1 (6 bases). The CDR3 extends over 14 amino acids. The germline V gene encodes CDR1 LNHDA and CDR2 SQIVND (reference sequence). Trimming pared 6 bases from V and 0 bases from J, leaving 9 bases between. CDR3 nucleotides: TGTGCCAGTAGCGGACAGTTTAGCAATCAGCCCCAGCATTTT. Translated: CASSGQFSNQPQHF.

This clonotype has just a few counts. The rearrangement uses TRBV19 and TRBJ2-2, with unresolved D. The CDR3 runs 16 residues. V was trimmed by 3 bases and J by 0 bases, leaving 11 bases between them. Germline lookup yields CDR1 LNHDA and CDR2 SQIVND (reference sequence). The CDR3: CASSIRSPPNTGELFF. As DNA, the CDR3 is TGTGCCAGTAGTATTAGATCCCCCCCGAACACCGGGGAGCTGTTTTTT.

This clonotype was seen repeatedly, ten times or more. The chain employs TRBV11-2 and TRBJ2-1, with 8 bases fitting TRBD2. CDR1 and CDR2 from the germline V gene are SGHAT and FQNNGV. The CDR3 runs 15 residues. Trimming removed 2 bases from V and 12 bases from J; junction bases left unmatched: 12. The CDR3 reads CASSLRIAGRDGQFF. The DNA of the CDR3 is TGTGCCAGCAGCTTAAGGATAGCGGGGAGGGACGGGCAGTTCTTC.

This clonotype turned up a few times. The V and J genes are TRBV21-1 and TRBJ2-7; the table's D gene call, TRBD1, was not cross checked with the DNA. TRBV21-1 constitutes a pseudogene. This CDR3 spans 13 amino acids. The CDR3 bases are TGTGCCAGCAGCCCGAGGACAGGGAGCGAGCAGTACTTC. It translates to CASSPRTGSEQYF.